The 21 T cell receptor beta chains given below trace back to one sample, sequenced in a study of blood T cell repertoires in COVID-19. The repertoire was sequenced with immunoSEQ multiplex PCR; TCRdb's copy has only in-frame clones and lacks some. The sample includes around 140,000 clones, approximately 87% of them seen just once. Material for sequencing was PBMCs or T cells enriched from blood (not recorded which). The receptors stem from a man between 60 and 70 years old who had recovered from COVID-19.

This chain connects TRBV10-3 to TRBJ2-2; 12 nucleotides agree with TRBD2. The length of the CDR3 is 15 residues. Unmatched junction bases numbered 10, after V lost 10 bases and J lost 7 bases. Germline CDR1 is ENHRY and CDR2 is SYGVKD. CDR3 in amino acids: CASSLAGGAGGELFF. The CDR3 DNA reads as TGTGCCAGTTCCCTAGCGGGGGGGGCCGGCGGGGAGCTGTTTTTT.

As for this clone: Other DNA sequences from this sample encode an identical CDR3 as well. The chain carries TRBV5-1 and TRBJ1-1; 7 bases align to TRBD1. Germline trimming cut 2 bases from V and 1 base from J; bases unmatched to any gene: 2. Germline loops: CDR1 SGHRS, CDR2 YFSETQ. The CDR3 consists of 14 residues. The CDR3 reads CASSLGTANTEAFF. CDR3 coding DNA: TGCGCCAGCAGCTTAGGGACAGCGAACACTGAAGCTTTCTTT.

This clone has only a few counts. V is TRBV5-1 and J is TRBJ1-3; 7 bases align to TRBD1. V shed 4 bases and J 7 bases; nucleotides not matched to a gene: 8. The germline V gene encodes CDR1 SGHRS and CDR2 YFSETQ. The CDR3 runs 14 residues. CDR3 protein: CASSAGQSSNTIYF. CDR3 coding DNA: TGCGCCAGCAGCGCGGGACAGAGTAGTAACACCATATATTTT. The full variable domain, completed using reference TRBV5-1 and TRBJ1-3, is KAGVTQTPRYLIKTRGQQVTLSCSPISGHRSVSWYQQTPGQGLQFLFEYFSETQRNKGNFPGRFSGRQFSNSRSEMNVSTLELGDSALYLCASSAGQSSNTIYFGEGSWLTVV.

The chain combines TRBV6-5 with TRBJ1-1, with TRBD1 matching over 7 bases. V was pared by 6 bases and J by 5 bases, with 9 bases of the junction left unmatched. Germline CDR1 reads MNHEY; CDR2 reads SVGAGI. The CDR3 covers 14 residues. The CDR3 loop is CASRAQTGVTEAFF. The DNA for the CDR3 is TGTGCCAGCAGAGCACAAACAGGGGTGACTGAAGCTTTCTTT.

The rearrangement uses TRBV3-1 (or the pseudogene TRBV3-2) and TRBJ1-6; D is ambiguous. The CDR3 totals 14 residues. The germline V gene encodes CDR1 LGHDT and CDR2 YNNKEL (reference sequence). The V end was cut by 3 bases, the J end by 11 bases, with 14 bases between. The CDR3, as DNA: TGTGCCAGCAGCCAGGACTTTCTAGAGGCACCCCTCCACTTT. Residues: CASSQDFLEAPLHF.

For the CDR3, the DNA is TGTGCCAGCAGAGGGGCCTCCGGGGAGCTGTTTTTT. It codes for CASRGASGELFF. The V gene is TRBV21-1, the J gene TRBJ2-2; the table gives TRBD1 as D, unverified against the DNA. TRBV21-1 is shown as a pseudogene. The CDR3 length is 12 residues.

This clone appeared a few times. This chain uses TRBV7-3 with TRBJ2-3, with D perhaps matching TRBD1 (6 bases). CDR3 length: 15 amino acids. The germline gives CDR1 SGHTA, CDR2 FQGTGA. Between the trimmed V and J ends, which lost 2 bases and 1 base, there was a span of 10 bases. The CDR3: CASSLGGWGTDTQYF. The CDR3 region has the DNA TGTGCCAGCAGCTTAGGGGGCTGGGGCACAGATACGCAGTATTTT. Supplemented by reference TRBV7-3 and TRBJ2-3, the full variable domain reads GAGVSQTPSNKVTEKGKYVELRCDPISGHTALYWYRQSLGQGPEFLIYFQGTGAADDSGLPNDRFFAVRPEGSVSTLKIQRTERGDSAVYLCASSLGGWGTDTQYFGPGTRLTVL.

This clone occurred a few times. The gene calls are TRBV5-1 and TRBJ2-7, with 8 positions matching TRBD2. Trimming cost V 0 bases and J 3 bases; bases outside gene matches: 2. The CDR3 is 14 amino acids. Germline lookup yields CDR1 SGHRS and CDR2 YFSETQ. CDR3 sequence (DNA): TGCGCCAGCAGCTTGGTAGCGGGGAACTACGAGCAGTACTTC. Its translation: CASSLVAGNYEQYF.

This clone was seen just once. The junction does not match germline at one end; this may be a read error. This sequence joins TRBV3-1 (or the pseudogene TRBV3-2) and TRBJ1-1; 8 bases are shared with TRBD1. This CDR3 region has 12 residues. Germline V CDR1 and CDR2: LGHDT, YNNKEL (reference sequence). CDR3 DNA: TGTGCCAGCAGGCAAGGGGACAGGGAAGCTTTCTTT. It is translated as CASRQGDREAFF.

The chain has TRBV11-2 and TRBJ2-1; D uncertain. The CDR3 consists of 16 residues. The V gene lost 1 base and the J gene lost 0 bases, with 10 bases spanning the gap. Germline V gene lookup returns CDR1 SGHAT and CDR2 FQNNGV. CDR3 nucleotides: TGTGCCAGCAGCTTAGGGGCCGGAAGCTCCTACAATGAGCAGTTCTTC. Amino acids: CASSLGAGSSYNEQFF.

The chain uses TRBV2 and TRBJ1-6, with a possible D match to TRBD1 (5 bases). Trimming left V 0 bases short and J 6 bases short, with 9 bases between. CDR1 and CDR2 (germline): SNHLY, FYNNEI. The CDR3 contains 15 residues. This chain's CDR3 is CASSEAGLSNSPLHF. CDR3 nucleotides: TGTGCCAGCAGTGAAGCGGGACTCAGTAATTCACCCCTCCACTTT.

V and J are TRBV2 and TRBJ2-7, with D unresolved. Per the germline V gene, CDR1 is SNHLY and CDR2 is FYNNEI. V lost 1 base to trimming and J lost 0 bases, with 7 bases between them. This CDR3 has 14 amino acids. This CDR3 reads CASSEVASSYEQYF. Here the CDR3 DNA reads TGTGCCAGCAGTGAAGTGGCCAGCTCCTACGAGCAGTACTTC.

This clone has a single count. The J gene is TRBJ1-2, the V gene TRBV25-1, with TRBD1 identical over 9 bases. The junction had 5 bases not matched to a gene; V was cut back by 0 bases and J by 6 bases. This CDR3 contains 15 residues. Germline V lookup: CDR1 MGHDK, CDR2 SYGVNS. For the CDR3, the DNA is TGTGCCAGCAGTGAATACCGGGGACAGGGAGATGGCTACACCTTC. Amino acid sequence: CASSEYRGQGDGYTF.

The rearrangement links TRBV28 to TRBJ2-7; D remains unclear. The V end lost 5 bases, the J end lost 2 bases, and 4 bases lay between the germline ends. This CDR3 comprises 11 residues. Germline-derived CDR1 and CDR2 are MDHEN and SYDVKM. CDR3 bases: TGTGCCAGCAGTCCGGCCTACGAGCAGTACTTC. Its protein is CASSPAYEQYF.

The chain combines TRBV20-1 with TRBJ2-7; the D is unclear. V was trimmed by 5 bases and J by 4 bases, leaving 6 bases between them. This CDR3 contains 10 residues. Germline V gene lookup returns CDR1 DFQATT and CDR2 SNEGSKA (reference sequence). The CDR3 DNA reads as TGCAGTGCTCGTACTTACGAGCAGTACTTC. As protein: CSARTYEQYF.

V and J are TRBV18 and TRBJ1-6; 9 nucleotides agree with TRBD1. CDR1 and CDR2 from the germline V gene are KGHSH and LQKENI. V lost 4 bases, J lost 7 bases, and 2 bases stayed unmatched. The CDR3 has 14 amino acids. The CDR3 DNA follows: TGTGCCAGCTCACGGGACAGGGTGAATTCACCCCTCCACTTT. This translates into CASSRDRVNSPLHF.

The CDR3 sequence: CASGKGLAGERTQYF. CDR3 nucleotides: TGTGCTAGTGGTAAGGGACTAGCGGGAGAACGAACGCAGTATTTT. The V gene is TRBV12-5, the J gene TRBJ2-3, with 14 bases that match TRBD2. The CDR3 has 15 amino acids. Germline values: CDR1 LGHNT, CDR2 FRNRAP. Trimming removed 5 bases from V and 9 bases from J; junction bases left unmatched: 7.

CDR3 loop: CASSSRGSGANVLTF. CDR3 sequence (DNA): TGTGCCAGCAGCTCTCGGGGGTCTGGGGCCAACGTCCTGACTTTC. The V and J genes are TRBV3-1 (or the pseudogene TRBV3-2) and TRBJ2-6; D may be TRBD2 (6 bases). The CDR3 has 15 residues. V shed 5 bases and J shed 1 base, with 9 bases lying between them. Looked up from germline, CDR1 is LGHDT and CDR2 is YNNKEL (reference sequence).

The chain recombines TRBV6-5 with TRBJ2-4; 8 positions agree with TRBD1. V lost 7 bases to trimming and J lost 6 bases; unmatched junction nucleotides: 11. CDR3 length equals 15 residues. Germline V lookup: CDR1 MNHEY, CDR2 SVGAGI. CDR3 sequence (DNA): TGTGCCAGCACTAGAACAGGGGGACGAGGAAACATTCAGTACTTC. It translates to CASTRTGGRGNIQYF.

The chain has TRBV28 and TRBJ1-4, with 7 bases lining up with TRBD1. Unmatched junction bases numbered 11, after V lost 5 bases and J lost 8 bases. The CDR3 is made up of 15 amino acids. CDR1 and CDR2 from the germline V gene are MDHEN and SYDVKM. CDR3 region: CASSQGGGLKEKLFF. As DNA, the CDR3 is TGTGCCAGCAGTCAAGGGGGCGGTCTTAAAGAAAAACTGTTTTTT.

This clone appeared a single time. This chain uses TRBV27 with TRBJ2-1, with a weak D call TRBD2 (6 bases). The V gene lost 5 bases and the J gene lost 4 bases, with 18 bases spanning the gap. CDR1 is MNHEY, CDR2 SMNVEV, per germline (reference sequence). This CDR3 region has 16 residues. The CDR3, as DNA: TGTGCCAGCAGTCCCCTCCGCGGGATGGGGTACAATGAGCAGTTCTTC. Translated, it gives CASSPLRGMGYNEQFF.